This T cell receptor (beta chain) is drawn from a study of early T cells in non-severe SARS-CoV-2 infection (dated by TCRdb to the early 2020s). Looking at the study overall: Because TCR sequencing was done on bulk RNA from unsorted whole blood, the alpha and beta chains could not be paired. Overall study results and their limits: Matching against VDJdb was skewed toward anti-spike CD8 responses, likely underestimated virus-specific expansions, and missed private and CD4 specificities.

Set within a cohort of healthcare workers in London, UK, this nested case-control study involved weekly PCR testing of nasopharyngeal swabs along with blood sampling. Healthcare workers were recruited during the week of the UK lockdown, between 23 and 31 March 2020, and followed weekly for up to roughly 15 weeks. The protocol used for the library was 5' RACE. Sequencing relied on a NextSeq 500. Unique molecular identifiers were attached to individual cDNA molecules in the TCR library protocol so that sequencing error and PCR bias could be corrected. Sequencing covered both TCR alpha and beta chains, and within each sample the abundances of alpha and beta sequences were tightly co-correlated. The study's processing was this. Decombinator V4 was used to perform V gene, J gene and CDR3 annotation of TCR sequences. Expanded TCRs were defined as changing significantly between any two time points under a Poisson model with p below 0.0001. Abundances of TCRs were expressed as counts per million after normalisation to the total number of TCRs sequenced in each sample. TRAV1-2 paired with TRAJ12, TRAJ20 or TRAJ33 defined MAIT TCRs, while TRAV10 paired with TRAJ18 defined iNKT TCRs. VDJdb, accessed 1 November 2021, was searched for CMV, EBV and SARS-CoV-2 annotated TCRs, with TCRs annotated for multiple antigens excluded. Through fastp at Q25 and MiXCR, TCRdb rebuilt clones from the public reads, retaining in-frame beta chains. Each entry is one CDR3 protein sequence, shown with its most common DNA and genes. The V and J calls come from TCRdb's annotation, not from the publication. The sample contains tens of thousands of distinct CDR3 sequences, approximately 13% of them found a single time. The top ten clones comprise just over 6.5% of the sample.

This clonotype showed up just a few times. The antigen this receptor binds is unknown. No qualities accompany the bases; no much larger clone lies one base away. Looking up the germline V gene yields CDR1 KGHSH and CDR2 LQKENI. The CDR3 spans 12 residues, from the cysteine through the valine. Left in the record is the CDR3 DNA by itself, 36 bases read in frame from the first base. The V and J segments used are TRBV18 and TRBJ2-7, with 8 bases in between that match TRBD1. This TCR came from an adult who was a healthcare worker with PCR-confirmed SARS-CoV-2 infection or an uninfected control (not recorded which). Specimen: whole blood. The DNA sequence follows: TGTGCCAGCTCGTCCAACCGGGACAGGCAGTTGGTC. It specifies CASSSNRDRQLV.